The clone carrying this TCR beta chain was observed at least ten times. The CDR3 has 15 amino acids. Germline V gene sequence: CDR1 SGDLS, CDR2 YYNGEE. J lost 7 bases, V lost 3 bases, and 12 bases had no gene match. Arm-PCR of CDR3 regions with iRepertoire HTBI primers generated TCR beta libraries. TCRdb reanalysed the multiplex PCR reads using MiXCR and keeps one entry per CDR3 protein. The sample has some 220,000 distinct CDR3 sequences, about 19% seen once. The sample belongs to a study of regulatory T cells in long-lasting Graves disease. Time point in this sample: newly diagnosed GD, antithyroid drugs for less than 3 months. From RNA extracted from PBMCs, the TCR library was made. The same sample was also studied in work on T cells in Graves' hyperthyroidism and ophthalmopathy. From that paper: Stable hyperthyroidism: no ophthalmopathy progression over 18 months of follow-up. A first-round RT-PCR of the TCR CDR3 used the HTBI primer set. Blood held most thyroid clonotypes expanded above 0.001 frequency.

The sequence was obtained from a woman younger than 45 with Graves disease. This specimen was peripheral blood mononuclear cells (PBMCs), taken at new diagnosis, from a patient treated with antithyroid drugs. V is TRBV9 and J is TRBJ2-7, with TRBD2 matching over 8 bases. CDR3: CASSASGGPSVEQYF. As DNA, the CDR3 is TGTGCCAGCAGCGCAAGCGGGGGCCCCTCGGTTGAGCAGTACTTC.